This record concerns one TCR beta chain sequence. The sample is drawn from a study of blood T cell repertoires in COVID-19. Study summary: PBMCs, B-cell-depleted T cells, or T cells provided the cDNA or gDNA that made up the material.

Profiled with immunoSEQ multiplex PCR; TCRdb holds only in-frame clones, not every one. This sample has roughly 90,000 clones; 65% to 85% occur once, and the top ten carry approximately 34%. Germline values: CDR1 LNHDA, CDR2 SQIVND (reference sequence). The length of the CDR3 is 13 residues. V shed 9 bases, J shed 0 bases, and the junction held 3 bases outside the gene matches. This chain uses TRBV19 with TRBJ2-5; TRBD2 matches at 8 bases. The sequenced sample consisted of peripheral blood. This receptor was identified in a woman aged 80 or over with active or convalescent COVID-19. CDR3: CASGGGYQETQYF. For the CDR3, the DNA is TGTGCCAGCGGCGGGGGGTACCAAGAGACCCAGTACTTC.